The clone carrying this T cell receptor (beta chain) was seen only a few times. What it recognizes is unknown. A library of TCRbeta sequences, prepared with unique molecular identifiers, was generated. TCRdb reprocessed the PCR reads with MiXCR, giving one entry per CDR3 protein. In the table there are hundreds of thousands of distinct CDR3 sequences, roughly 15% of which are singletons. Germline CDR1 SGHVS, CDR2 FNYEAQ. The CDR3 consists of 13 residues. After removal of 3 bases from V and 6 bases from J, the junction contained 3 bases not matched to a gene. This specimen belongs to a study of T-cell reconstitution after alpha-beta-depleted transplantation in children. Study-level points and caveats: Alpha-beta T cells about two months after transplant reportedly derived from several hundred expanded graft clones. Day-60 TCRbeta diversity that was high in some patients was derived from surviving recipient T cells and thymic progenitors. One year after transplant, T-cell counts and diversity came mostly from newly produced T cells.

This specimen consisted of PBMCs, mostly from graft donor cells, obtained 360 days after TCRalphabeta/CD19-depleted stem cell transplant. This TCR derives from a male patient under 18 who had a stem cell transplant for acute lymphoblastic leukemia, so the T cells may come from the graft donor. The chain uses TRBV7-6 and TRBJ2-7; 9 positions match TRBD2. CDR3 in amino acids: CASSFSGRSEQYF. The CDR3 DNA sequence: TGTGCCAGCAGCTTTAGCGGGAGAAGCGAGCAGTACTTC.